These 21 T cell receptor beta chains originate from one sample sequenced in a study of T cell responses to AZD1222 COVID-19 vaccine. TCRdb keeps only in-frame clones here, not all; method: immunoSEQ multiplex PCR. The sample holds fewer than 90,000 clones, around nine tenths seen once. Sequencing was performed on peripheral blood, taken 28 days after the second AZD1222 dose. These TCRs come from an adult who received the AZD1222 COVID-19 vaccine.

V and J are TRBV2 and TRBJ2-7; D gene uncertain. The CDR3 consists of 13 residues. V shed 6 bases and J shed 5 bases, with 14 bases lying between them. The germline V gene encodes CDR1 SNHLY and CDR2 FYNNEI. CDR3 in DNA: TGTGCCAGCAGGGTCCTTAGGGTGGACGAGCAGTACTTC. It codes for CASRVLRVDEQYF.

The chain joins TRBV7-2 to TRBJ1-2; TRBD1 matches at 7 bases. Trimming at V came to 5 bases and at J to 0 bases, leaving 6 bases not matched to a gene. The CDR3 consists of 15 residues. CDR1 is SGHTA, CDR2 FQGNSA, per germline. CDR3 in DNA: TGTGCCAGCAGCAAAACCGGGACAGCTAACTATGGCTACACCTTC. It is translated as CASSKTGTANYGYTF.

The chain links TRBV4-1 to TRBJ1-1; D may be TRBD1 (5 bases). The CDR3 loop spans 15 amino acids. Per germline, CDR1 MGHRA and CDR2 YSYEKL. Trimming cost V 1 base and J 1 base, with 10 bases left between them. This CDR3 is CASSQVQDENTEAFF. CDR3 in DNA: TGCGCCAGCAGCCAAGTACAGGACGAGAACACTGAAGCTTTCTTT.

The rearrangement uses TRBV12-3 or TRBV12-4 and TRBJ1-2; D is perhaps TRBD1 (5 bases). The CDR3 consists of 13 residues. V lost 3 bases, J lost 4 bases, and 9 bases lay in between. The CDR3 here is CASSLGGLYGYTF. CDR3 nucleotides: TGTGCCAGCAGTTTGGGGGGTCTCTATGGCTACACCTTC.

In this sample, this clone turned up once. The chain carries TRBV3-1 (or the pseudogene TRBV3-2) and TRBJ2-5, with TRBD2 matching over 10 bases. The CDR3 consists of 17 residues. V lost 0 bases, J lost 3 bases, and 7 bases stayed unmatched. Germline CDR1 is LGHDT and CDR2 is YNNKEL (reference sequence). DNA of the CDR3: TGTGCCAGCAGCCAAGAAAGGATAGGGACTAGCGAAGAGACCCAGTACTTC. The encoded protein is CASSQERIGTSEETQYF.

This chain joins TRBV18 and TRBJ1-1, with 10 bases lining up with TRBD1. CDR3 size: 16 residues. Germline V gene data show CDR1 as KGHSH and CDR2 as LQKENI. The J segment lost 7 bases and the V segment lost 5 bases, leaving 13 bases of the junction unmatched. The CDR3 DNA reads as TGTGCCAGCTCATCTTCCGGGACAGGGGATCGGAGTGAAGCTTTCTTT. This sequence encodes CASSSSGTGDRSEAFF. The full variable domain, with the rest looked up from reference TRBV18 and TRBJ1-1, is NAGVMQNPRHLVRRRGQEARLRCSPMKGHSHVYWYRQLPEEGLKFMVYLQKENIIDESGMPKERFSAEFPKEGPSILRIQQVVRGDSAAYFCASSSSGTGDRSEAFFGQGTRLTVV.

The chain recombines TRBV18 with TRBJ1-3; no clear D gene. Per the germline V gene, CDR1 is KGHSH and CDR2 is LQKENI. The ends were cut back, 8 bases at V and 1 base at J, with 12 bases in the middle. The CDR3 sequence is 14 residues long. CDR3 in amino acids: CASATQGSGNTIYF. DNA for the CDR3: TGTGCCAGCGCCACACAAGGGTCTGGAAACACCATATATTTT.

The chain has TRBV5-1 and TRBJ2-3; a possible D gene is TRBD2 (5 bases). Trimming stripped 4 bases from V and 0 bases from J, with 15 bases between. The CDR3 spans 16 residues. The germline CDR1 and CDR2 sequences are SGHRS and YFSETQ. CDR3 nucleotide sequence: TGCGCCAGCAGCCCGAAGGACTCCATTAGCACAGATACGCAGTATTTT. Translated: CASSPKDSISTDTQYF.

The chain employs TRBV7-8 and TRBJ2-7; 11 bases line up with TRBD2. The CDR3 sequence is 16 residues long. J gave up 1 base and V 5 bases, and 7 bases lay outside the gene matches. Per the germline V gene, CDR1 is SGHVS and CDR2 is FQNEAQ. The CDR3 sequence: CASSLGTSGSSYEQYF. DNA of the CDR3: TGTGCCAGCAGCCTGGGCACTAGCGGGAGTTCCTACGAGCAGTACTTC.

The rearrangement links TRBV12-5 to TRBJ1-1; no clear D. Trimming left V 1 base short and J 3 bases short, with 3 bases between. Germline V gene sequence: CDR1 LGHNT, CDR2 FRNRAP. The CDR3 has 12 residues. In nucleotides, the CDR3 is TGTGCTAGTGGTTTGGATTACACTGAAGCTTTCTTT. Translation: CASGLDYTEAFF.

The V call is TRBV10-1, the J call TRBJ1-3, with no clear D. The CDR3 consists of 13 residues. The germline V and J ends were trimmed by 3 bases and 4 bases, with 7 bases remaining between them. Germline CDR1 is WNHNN and CDR2 is SYGVQD (reference sequence). DNA of the CDR3: TGCGCCAGCAGTGAAGGGTTGGGAAACACCATATATTTT. Translating it yields CASSEGLGNTIYF.

CDR3 DNA: TGTGCCAGCAGTGAAGCCGGGGGCTGGAACACTGAAGCTTTCTTT. This sequence encodes CASSEAGGWNTEAFF. This sequence joins TRBV6-1 and TRBJ1-1; D is perhaps TRBD1 (6 bases). In germline, CDR1 is MNHNS, CDR2 SASEGT. The V end was cut by 0 bases, the J end by 1 base, with 9 bases between. The CDR3 loop spans 15 amino acids.

The gene calls are TRBV7-9 and TRBJ2-3, with a weak D call TRBD2 (6 bases). The germline V and J ends were trimmed by 4 bases and 1 base, with 15 bases remaining between them. The V gene's germline CDR1 is SEHNR and CDR2 FQNEAQ (reference sequence). There are 16 residues in the CDR3. CDR3 nucleotides: TGTGCCAGCAGCTACGTCTTATCTAGCGGCACAGATACGCAGTATTTT. It is translated as CASSYVLSSGTDTQYF.

This clone was found once. The J gene is TRBJ1-6, the V gene TRBV2, with 7 bases identical to TRBD1. V dropped 6 bases and J dropped 7; count of bases not matched to a gene: 9. Germline lookup yields CDR1 SNHLY and CDR2 FYNNEI. The CDR3 has 15 residues. CDR3 amino acids: CASRGSGTANSPLHF. The CDR3 DNA is TGTGCCAGCAGGGGATCCGGGACAGCGAATTCACCCCTCCACTTT. The variable domain in full, completed from reference TRBV2 and TRBJ1-6, reads EPEVTQTPSHQVTQMGQEVILRCVPISNHLYFYWYRQILGQKVEFLVSFYNNEISEKSEIFDDQFSVERPDGSNFTLKIRSTKLEDSAMYFCASRGSGTANSPLHFGNGTRLTVT.

This clone was counted only a few times. The rearrangement links TRBV4-3 to TRBJ2-1; 7 bases are a match to TRBD2. CDR3 size: 15 residues. Trimming removed 0 bases from V and 3 bases from J; junction bases left unmatched: 2. The V gene's germline CDR1 is LGHNA and CDR2 YSLEER. The CDR3 loop reads CASSQEASGYNEQFF. The CDR3 nucleotides read TGCGCCAGCAGCCAAGAGGCTAGCGGCTACAATGAGCAGTTCTTC.

The rearrangement joins TRBV5-1 to TRBJ2-3, with TRBD2 as a possible D gene (6 bases). Trimming left V 5 bases short and J 4 bases short, with 23 bases between. The CDR3 is made up of 17 amino acids. The germline gives CDR1 SGHRS, CDR2 YFSETQ. The CDR3 is CASRAGLVAGIADTQYF. CDR3 sequence (DNA): TGCGCCAGCAGGGCGGGGTTAGTCGCAGGGATTGCAGATACGCAGTATTTT.

V is TRBV18 and J is TRBJ1-2; 7 bases fit TRBD1. This CDR3 spans 18 amino acids. Germline CDR1 and CDR2: KGHSH and LQKENI. The J segment lost 4 bases and the V segment lost 1 base, leaving 15 bases of the junction unmatched. The CDR3 nucleotides are TGTGCCAGCTCACCACAAGGAAATGACGCAGGGGGATTCTATGGCTACACCTTC. Protein: CASSPQGNDAGGFYGYTF.

This chain connects TRBV27 to TRBJ1-1, with D possibly matching TRBD1 (5 bases). Trimming cost V 3 bases and J 1 base, with 9 bases left between them. Germline assignment: CDR1 MNHEY and CDR2 SMNVEV (reference sequence). The CDR3 has 14 amino acids. This chain's CDR3 is CASSFTGPNTEAFF. In DNA form, the CDR3 reads TGTGCCAGCAGTTTTACGGGGCCGAACACTGAAGCTTTCTTT.

The chain has TRBV15 and TRBJ2-5, with 8 bases matching TRBD2. The junction had 5 bases not matched to a gene; V was cut back by 8 bases and J by 0 bases. This CDR3 has 14 amino acids. The germline CDR1 and CDR2 sequences are LNHNV and YYDKDF (reference sequence). For the CDR3, the DNA is TGTGCCACCCAGCGGGAGAGCTACCAAGAGACCCAGTACTTC. Translated: CATQRESYQETQYF.

The genes are TRBV23-1 and TRBJ1-1; perhaps TRBD1 as D (5 bases). TRBV23-1 is filed as an ORF, its function uncertain. The V and J ends lost 3 bases and 4 bases respectively, with 18 bases between them. The CDR3 sequence is 16 residues long. CDR3 amino acids: CASSHFLGLPGTEAFF. In DNA form, the CDR3 reads TGCGCCAGCAGTCACTTTTTGGGGCTCCCGGGCACTGAAGCTTTCTTT.

The chain recombines TRBV6-2 or TRBV6-3 with TRBJ1-5; 7 bases line up with TRBD1. CDR3 length equals 15 residues. Per the germline V gene, CDR1 is MNHEY and CDR2 is SVGEGT. V shed 2 bases, J shed 6 bases, and the junction held 7 bases outside the gene matches. DNA of the CDR3: TGTGCCAGCAGTTACGCCTTGAACAGGGGTCAGCCCCAGCATTTT. This gives the protein CASSYALNRGQPQHF.